This section outlines one TCR beta chain sequence together with its context. This clonotype has ten or more counts. Its recognized antigen is unknown. Base qualities are missing; no much larger clone stands one base away. In the germline V gene, CDR1 corresponds to SGHTA and CDR2 to FQGNSA. V drops 3 bases and J drops 3 bases, leaving 9 bases in between. Reading from cysteine to phenylalanine, the CDR3 counts 14 amino acids. Left in the record is the CDR3 DNA by itself, 42 bases read in frame from the first base. Sequencing instrument: Illumina HiSeq 1500. Using fastp trimming at Q25 and MiXCR clonotype assembly, TCRdb reanalyzed the public sequencing data and kept in-frame beta chains. Each CDR3 protein appears once, grouped with its most common genes and DNA. Recorded for this sample are about 80,000 distinct CDR3 sequences; 3% to 4.5% of them occurred a single time. 3.5% to 6% of the sample comes from the top ten.

This entry belongs to a study of T cell repertoires in cytomegalovirus infection (dated by TCRdb to between 2018 and 2021). Describing the broader study: The HLA type of each donor mattered for the analysis, because public TCR beta signatures pointed to carriage of CMV infection along with the matching HLA type. Findings and caveats that apply to the study as a whole: The ex vivo response was dominated by HLA-C-restricted CMV-specific TCR beta clonotypes, which also provided the single most frequent clonotype in two of eight donors. In both this cohort and an independent cohort of some 380 donors, the cumulative frequency of public TCR beta family members distinguished carriers of CMV infection plus the relevant HLA type.

The sample taken for sequencing was PBMCs. This clonotype originated in a human donor in good health (CMV status not recorded). Some clones in this sample may be carry-over from other donors' samples. The chain was built from TRBV7-2 and TRBJ2-1; the D gene lacks a confident call. Read as DNA, the sequence is TGTGCCAGCAGCTTCGACGGATTCTACAATGAGCAGTTCTTC. This encodes CASSFDGFYNEQFF. When the CDR3 is completed using the reference TRBV7-2 and TRBJ2-1 genes on either side, the full variable domain is GAGVSQSPSNKVTEKGKDVELRCDPISGHTALYWYRQSLGQGLEFLIYFQGNSAPDKSGLPSDRFSAERTGGSVSTLTIQRTQQEDSAVYLCASSFDGFYNEQFFGPGTRLTVL.